The 18 T cell receptor beta chains in this list originate from one sample, sequenced in a study of post-analysis software for immune sequencing data. cDNA libraries for TCR beta contained unique molecular identifiers. Via MiXCR, TCRdb re-called the PCR reads, giving one row per CDR3 protein. The sample lists under 900,000 distinct CDR3 sequences, approximately 57% seen once, with about 4.8% in the top ten. Regarding the study as a whole: Controls had lower frequencies than patients of about 5 TRBV segments, which included TRBV5-6, TRBV5-1 and TRBV20-1.

For these TCRs, the target antigens are not known. The sample consisted of blood. These receptors were taken from a girl aged 10 to 17 with multiple sclerosis.

The chain joins TRBV20-1 to TRBJ1-6; D unclear. Germline lookup yields CDR1 DFQATT and CDR2 SNEGSKA (reference sequence). CDR3 size: 13 residues. V was trimmed by 3 bases and J by 7 bases, leaving 10 bases between them. The CDR3 spells CSASRGANSPLHF. CDR3 nucleotides: TGCAGTGCTAGTCGTGGAGCGAATTCACCCCTCCACTTT.

The chain carries TRBV10-3 and TRBJ2-7; D possibly corresponds to TRBD1 (5 bases). CDR1 and CDR2 (germline): ENHRY, SYGVKD. The CDR3 contains 14 residues. V lost 5 bases and J 5 bases, leaving 16 bases between the germline ends. The CDR3 DNA sequence: TGTGCCATCAGTCCCAGGGCAGGGAACAACGAGCAGTACTTC. Its protein is CAISPRAGNNEQYF.

The chain links TRBV27 to TRBJ1-2, with TRBD1 identical over 7 bases. Germline CDR1 MNHEY, CDR2 SMNVEV (reference sequence). The length of the CDR3 is 16 residues. Trimming at V came to 4 bases and at J to 3 bases, leaving 11 bases not matched to a gene. CDR3: CASSSSPTTGHYGYTF. The CDR3 bases are TGTGCCAGCAGTTCCTCCCCCACGACAGGGCACTATGGCTACACCTTC.

This clonotype is a singleton in its sample. The V call is TRBV15, the J call TRBJ2-1; D is uncertain. V lost 0 bases to trimming and J lost 0 bases, with 18 bases between them. This CDR3 spans 19 amino acids. Germline CDR1 and CDR2: LNHNV and YYDKDF (reference sequence). The CDR3 DNA is TGTGCCACCAGCAGAGATCGGAACAGCTTCCTTTTCTCCTACAATGAGCAGTTCTTC. Protein product: CATSRDRNSFLFSYNEQFF.

This rearrangement joins TRBV28 to TRBJ2-1; 9 positions match TRBD2. This CDR3 contains 15 residues. From germline, CDR1 is MDHEN and CDR2 SYDVKM. V shed 5 bases, J shed 5 bases, and the junction held 7 bases outside the gene matches. The CDR3 loop reads CASSQIAGEHNEQFF. CDR3 coding DNA: TGTGCCAGCAGTCAAATAGCGGGGGAGCACAATGAGCAGTTCTTC.

The chain carries TRBV12-3 or TRBV12-4 and TRBJ2-5; 9 bases map to TRBD1. The better agreement between TRBJ2-7 and the DNA end casts doubt on the J call. The CDR3 totals 14 residues. CDR3 sequence (DNA): TGTGCCAGCAGGGGGGGGGACAGGGATTACGAGCAGTACTTC. It is translated as CASRGGDRDYEQYF.

There are a few counts of this clonotype. The chain links TRBV9 to TRBJ2-1; tentatively, D is TRBD2 (5 bases). Between the trimmed V and J ends, which lost 2 bases and 5 bases, there was a span of 14 bases. The CDR3 covers 15 residues. The germline V gene encodes CDR1 SGDLS and CDR2 YYNGEE. The CDR3 here is CASSVDGGGHNEQFF. The CDR3 coding sequence is TGTGCCAGCAGCGTCGACGGCGGAGGCCACAATGAGCAGTTCTTC.

This clonotype turned up a few times. CDR3 in amino acids: CASSPFLGQGDNEQFF. CDR3 in DNA: TGTGCCAGCTCACCATTCCTGGGACAGGGGGACAATGAGCAGTTCTTC. The chain joins TRBV18 to TRBJ2-1; 11 nucleotides agree with TRBD1. CDR3 length: 16 amino acids. The V segment lost 2 bases and the J segment 5 bases; nucleotides outside the gene matches: 5. The germline V gene has CDR1 KGHSH and CDR2 LQKENI.

The V gene is TRBV6-5, the J gene TRBJ2-2, with D possibly TRBD1 on 5 matching bases. V lost 2 bases and J lost 6, with 13 bases in between. This CDR3 region has 15 residues. Germline V gene lookup returns CDR1 MNHEY and CDR2 SVGAGI. The CDR3 spells CASSYLPRVPGELFF. The CDR3 nucleotides read TGTGCCAGCAGTTACCTCCCCAGGGTTCCCGGGGAGCTGTTTTTT.

V is TRBV18 and J is TRBJ2-1, with 9 bases aligning to TRBD2. V lost 3 bases to trimming and J lost 1 base; unmatched junction nucleotides: 4. The CDR3 spans 16 residues. Germline CDR1 reads KGHSH; CDR2 reads LQKENI. CDR3 in amino acids: CASSPREGQSYNEQFF. The CDR3 region has the DNA TGTGCCAGCTCACCGCGGGAGGGCCAGTCCTACAATGAGCAGTTCTTC. The full variable domain, rest sourced from reference TRBV18 and TRBJ2-1, is NAGVMQNPRHLVRRRGQEARLRCSPMKGHSHVYWYRQLPEEGLKFMVYLQKENIIDESGMPKERFSAEFPKEGPSILRIQQVVRGDSAAYFCASSPREGQSYNEQFFGPGTRLTVL.

This clonotype was recorded a few times. This chain uses TRBV27 with TRBJ2-7; TRBD2 is a possible D gene (5 bases). The germline V gene has CDR1 MNHEY and CDR2 SMNVEV (reference sequence). The CDR3 has 14 residues. Trimming shortened V by 3 bases and J by 5 bases, and 14 bases separated the two germline ends. The CDR3 DNA reads as TGTGCCAGCAGTTTCTCCCGGGATCACCACGAGCAGTACTTC. Translated: CASSFSRDHHEQYF.

This clonotype was found a few times. The V call is TRBV6-5, the J call TRBJ2-4; 10 nucleotides align to TRBD1. The J call may be mistaken, given a closer DNA end match to TRBJ2-7. The CDR3 loop spans 13 amino acids. Germline V gene lookup returns CDR1 MNHEY and CDR2 SVGAGI. The CDR3 region has the DNA TGTGCCACCGTCCGGGACAGGGGTCACGAGCAGTACTTC. It translates to CATVRDRGHEQYF.

The V gene is TRBV7-9, the J gene TRBJ2-1, with D possibly being TRBD2 (6 bases). The CDR3 has 19 amino acids. V was shortened by 5 bases and J by 8 bases, with 31 bases between the two germline ends. Germline V gene data show CDR1 as SEHNR and CDR2 as FQNEAQ (reference sequence). The CDR3 loop reads CASSQPRRSGLRPRDEQFF. CDR3 DNA sequence: TGTGCCAGCAGCCAGCCCAGGAGGTCGGGACTCCGCCCTAGGGATGAGCAGTTCTTC. Supplemented by reference TRBV7-9 and TRBJ2-1, the full variable domain reads DTGVSQNPRHKITKRGQNVTFRCDPISEHNRLYWYRQTLGQGPEFLTYFQNEAQLEKSRLLSDRFSAERPKGSFSTLEIQRTEQGDSAMYLCASSQPRRSGLRPRDEQFFGPGTRLTVL.

The sample holds a few counts of this clonotype. The genes are TRBV20-1 and TRBJ2-5; no reliable D call. This CDR3 has 14 residues. Trimming shortened V by 0 bases and J by 5 bases, and 13 bases separated the two germline ends. The germline gives CDR1 DFQATT, CDR2 SNEGSKA (reference sequence). In nucleotides, the CDR3 is TGCAGTGCTAGAGAATTAACGGCCAGGGAGACCCAGTACTTC. Translating gives CSARELTARETQYF.

This chain links TRBV20-1 with TRBJ1-2, with D uncertain. This CDR3 is 15 amino acids long. The V end lost 3 bases, the J end lost 4 bases, and 18 bases lay between the germline ends. Germline CDR1 DFQATT, CDR2 SNEGSKA (reference sequence). In nucleotides, the CDR3 is TGCAGTGCTAGGGATGGGTTGGAGGGCCCCTATGGCTACACCTTC. Amino acids: CSARDGLEGPYGYTF.

This rearrangement joins TRBV12-3 or TRBV12-4 to TRBJ2-2, with 7 bases identical to TRBD1. The CDR3 loop spans 15 amino acids. V lost 6 bases to trimming and J lost 0 bases; unmatched junction nucleotides: 4. CDR3 coding DNA: TGTGCCAGCAGGGAAGGGACAGCGAACACCGGGGAGCTGTTTTTT. Its translation: CASREGTANTGELFF.

In DNA form, the CDR3 reads TGTGCCAGCAGCTTACTAGTGAGGGCCGCTAGCACAGATACGCAGTATTTT. Encoded protein: CASSLLVRAASTDTQYF. The chain recombines TRBV7-6 with TRBJ2-3; D perhaps matches TRBD2 (5 bases). Germline CDR1 is SGHVS and CDR2 is FNYEAQ. The CDR3 sequence is 17 residues long. The V end was cut by 2 bases, the J end by 0 bases, with 15 bases between. The whole variable domain, remainder taken from reference TRBV7-6 and TRBJ2-3, is GAGVSQSPRYKVTKRGQDVALRCDPISGHVSLYWYRQALGQGPEFLTYFNYEAQQDKSGLPNDRFSAERPEGSISTLTIQRTEQRDSAMYRCASSLLVRAASTDTQYFGPGTRLTVL.

The chain links TRBV29-1 to TRBJ2-7, with 9 bases lining up with TRBD1. CDR1 and CDR2 from the germline V gene are SQVTM and ANQGSEA. The CDR3 is 13 residues long. The junction had 1 base not matched to a gene; V was cut back by 1 base and J by 3 bases. CDR3 residues: CSVEGTGDYEQYF. In nucleotides, the CDR3 is TGCAGCGTTGAAGGGACAGGGGACTACGAGCAGTACTTC.